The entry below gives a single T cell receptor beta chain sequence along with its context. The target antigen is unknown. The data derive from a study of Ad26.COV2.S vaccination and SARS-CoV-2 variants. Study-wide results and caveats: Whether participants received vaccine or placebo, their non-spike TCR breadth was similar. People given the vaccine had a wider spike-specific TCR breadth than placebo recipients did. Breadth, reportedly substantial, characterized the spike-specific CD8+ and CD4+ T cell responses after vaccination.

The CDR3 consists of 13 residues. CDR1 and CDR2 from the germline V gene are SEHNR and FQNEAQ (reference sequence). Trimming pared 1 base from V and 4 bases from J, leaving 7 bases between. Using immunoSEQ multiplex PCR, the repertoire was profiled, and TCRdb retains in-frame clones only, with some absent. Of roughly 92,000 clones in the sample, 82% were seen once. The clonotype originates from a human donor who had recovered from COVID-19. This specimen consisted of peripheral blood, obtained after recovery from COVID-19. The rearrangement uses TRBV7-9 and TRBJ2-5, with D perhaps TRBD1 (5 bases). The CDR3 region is CASSLGRAETQYF. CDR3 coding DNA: TGTGCCAGCAGCTTAGGCAGGGCAGAGACCCAGTACTTC.